This T cell receptor (beta chain) was observed in a study of T-cell reconstitution after alpha-beta-depleted transplantation in children. Unique molecular identifiers were used in preparing the TCRbeta library. One entry per CDR3 protein results from TCRdb running MiXCR on the PCR reads. The table lists about 260,000 distinct CDR3 sequences, 8.2% of them singletons. Overall study results and limits: Surviving recipient T cells and thymic progenitors underlay high day-60 TCRbeta diversity in some patients.

Looked up from germline, CDR1 is SGHTA and CDR2 is FQGTGA. The CDR3 length is 15 residues. Trimming cost V 2 bases and J 2 bases, with 10 bases left between them. This clonotype has a count of ten or more. The antigen remains undetermined. Sequences were derived from PBMCs, mostly from graft donor cells, sampled 180 days after TCRalphabeta/CD19-depleted stem cell transplant. This clonotype was obtained from a male patient younger than 18 who had a stem cell transplant for acute lymphoblastic leukemia, so the T cells may come from the graft donor. The V call is TRBV7-3, the J call TRBJ1-3; D might be TRBD1 (6 bases). The CDR3 sequence is CASSLAGAAGNTIYF. The CDR3 DNA reads as TGTGCCAGCAGCTTAGCAGGGGCGGCTGGAAACACCATATATTTT.